These 19 T cell receptor beta chains originate from one sample sequenced in a study of blood T cell repertoires in COVID-19. Sequencing was performed with immunoSEQ multiplex PCR; in TCRdb, only in-frame clones are kept and a portion is missing. The sample includes nearly 110,000 clones, 60% to 85% of them seen just once. Sequencing was performed on peripheral blood. Every receptor here comes from a man aged 70-80 years with acute or convalescent COVID-19.

V and J are TRBV28 and TRBJ1-2; possible D gene TRBD1, 5 bases. The CDR3 runs to 14 residues. V lost 3 bases and J 3 bases, leaving 11 bases between the germline ends. The germline V gene has CDR1 MDHEN and CDR2 SYDVKM. CDR3 sequence reads: CASSFSAGYYGYTF. As DNA, the CDR3 is TGTGCCAGCAGTTTTTCTGCAGGGTACTATGGCTACACCTTC.

V usage is TRBV11-2 and J usage is TRBJ2-2, with a weak D call TRBD1 (6 bases). Germline values: CDR1 SGHAT, CDR2 FQNNGV. The V gene lost 0 bases and the J gene lost 7 bases, with 9 bases spanning the gap. The CDR3 sequence is 14 residues long. Here the CDR3 DNA reads TGTGCCAGCAGCTTAGAAACAGGGATCGGGGAGCTGTTTTTT. It codes for CASSLETGIGELFF.

The rearrangement joins TRBV11-2 to TRBJ2-3; 10 bases are shared with TRBD2. CDR3 size: 19 residues. V lost 1 base and J lost 2; bases outside the gene matches: 12. CDR1 and CDR2 (germline): SGHAT, FQNNGV. The DNA of the CDR3 is TGTGCCAGCAGCTTAGCCCTTCCTAGCGGGGGCCGACACACAGATACGCAGTATTTT. Translating gives CASSLALPSGGRHTDTQYF.

The V gene is TRBV18, the J gene TRBJ1-2; tentative D call: TRBD1 (6 bases). The V gene lost 6 bases and the J gene lost 4 bases, with 12 bases spanning the gap. Germline V gene lookup returns CDR1 KGHSH and CDR2 LQKENI. The CDR3 is made up of 13 amino acids. For the CDR3, the DNA is TGTGCCAGCTCTCCGGACAGCCCCTATGGCTACACCTTC. Translation gives CASSPDSPYGYTF.

V and J are TRBV5-1 and TRBJ1-5, with 9 positions matching TRBD1. The germline CDR1 and CDR2 sequences are SGHRS and YFSETQ. With 0 bases clipped from V and 7 bases from J, the junction kept 8 bases outside the gene matches. The CDR3 length is 16 residues. The CDR3 region has the DNA TGCGCCAGCAGCTTGGGGTCCGGGACAGGGTACCAGCCCCAGCATTTT. Protein sequence: CASSLGSGTGYQPQHF.

The V and J genes are TRBV14 and TRBJ1-2, with 10 bases aligning to TRBD1. The CDR3 covers 14 residues. After removal of 1 base from V and 5 bases from J, the junction contained 1 base not matched to a gene. Germline V gives CDR1 SGHDN, CDR2 FVKESK. In nucleotides, the CDR3 is TGTGCCAGCAGCCAAGGGACAGGGGGATATGGCTACACCTTC. Translated, it gives CASSQGTGGYGYTF.

To note about this clone: Different DNA sequences within this sample yield the same CDR3. This chain links TRBV12-3 or TRBV12-4 with TRBJ2-7; tentative D call: TRBD1 (5 bases). CDR3 length: 11 amino acids. The V gene lost 4 bases and the J gene lost 4 bases, with 5 bases spanning the gap. CDR3 in DNA: TGTGCCAGCAGTTCAGGGTACGAGCAGTACTTC. It encodes CASSSGYEQYF.

This chain links TRBV2 with TRBJ2-2, with 8 positions matching TRBD1. Losses at the gene ends were 2 bases for V and 6 bases for J; bases not matched to a gene: 2. This CDR3 is 14 amino acids long. CDR1 and CDR2 (germline): SNHLY, FYNNEI. CDR3 sequence (DNA): TGTGCCAGCAGTGAACAGGGGGCGGCCGGGGAGCTGTTTTTT. Protein sequence: CASSEQGAAGELFF. Complete variable domain (other parts from reference TRBV2 and TRBJ2-2): EPEVTQTPSHQVTQMGQEVILRCVPISNHLYFYWYRQILGQKVEFLVSFYNNEISEKSEIFDDQFSVERPDGSNFTLKIRSTKLEDSAMYFCASSEQGAAGELFFGEGSRLTVL.

V gene TRBV11-2 combines with J gene TRBJ2-7, with D possibly TRBD1 on 5 matching bases. The CDR3 is 13 amino acids. Germline loops: CDR1 SGHAT, CDR2 FQNNGV. V lost 5 bases, J lost 9 bases, and 17 bases lay in between. The CDR3 protein is CASSPRLDTPQYF. CDR3 nucleotide sequence: TGTGCCAGCAGCCCCCGCTTGGACACCCCGCAGTACTTC.

The DNA for the CDR3 is TGTGCCAGCAGCTCCTTAGCGGGGGGCCGGGCAGATACGCAGTATTTT. Protein: CASSSLAGGRADTQYF. This sequence joins TRBV5-4 and TRBJ2-3, with 10 bases matching TRBD2. The CDR3 runs to 16 residues. The ends lost 3 bases at V and 4 bases at J; junction bases unmatched: 8. In germline, CDR1 is SGHNT, CDR2 YYREEE (reference sequence).

CDR3 bases: TGTGCCAGCAGCCAAGAGGCCAGGATCGATACGCAGTATTTT. It encodes CASSQEARIDTQYF. The J gene is TRBJ2-3, the V gene TRBV3-1 (or the pseudogene TRBV3-2); D gene ambiguous. The CDR3 length is 14 residues. Germline V gene data show CDR1 as LGHDT and CDR2 as YNNKEL (reference sequence). Trimming shortened V by 0 bases and J by 6 bases, and 10 bases separated the two germline ends.

The chain uses TRBV19 and TRBJ1-4, with a weak D call TRBD1 (6 bases). This CDR3 is built from 14 residues. V was cut by 4 bases and J by 6 bases, with 12 bases left in between. Per germline, CDR1 LNHDA and CDR2 SQIVND (reference sequence). In DNA, the CDR3 is TGTGCCAGTAGTACAGGGACACTTTATGAAAAACTGTTTTTT. Its protein product is CASSTGTLYEKLFF.

The chain couples TRBV6-4 to TRBJ1-2, with a tentative D call TRBD1 (6 bases). Germline values: CDR1 MRHNA, CDR2 SNTAGT. V lost 8 bases and J lost 5, with 12 bases in between. The CDR3 extends over 12 amino acids. The DNA for the CDR3 is TGTGCCAGCCCTCTAACAGGGTATGGCTACACCTTC. Amino acids: CASPLTGYGYTF.

The V and J genes are TRBV6-5 and TRBJ1-5, with 9 bases fitting TRBD1. In germline, CDR1 is MNHEY, CDR2 SVGAGI. The CDR3 is 14 amino acids. V was pared by 5 bases and J by 5 bases, with 4 bases of the junction left unmatched. CDR3 amino acids: CASSPRTGDQPQHF. CDR3 DNA: TGTGCCAGCAGTCCCCGGACAGGGGATCAGCCCCAGCATTTT.

The chain employs TRBV4-1 and TRBJ2-5; 7 bases align to TRBD1. V dropped 0 bases and J dropped 0; count of bases not matched to a gene: 1. Per germline, CDR1 MGHRA and CDR2 YSYEKL. The CDR3 has 15 amino acids. In DNA, the CDR3 is TGCGCCAGCAGCCAAGAGGACAGGTACCAAGAGACCCAGTACTTC. Amino acid sequence: CASSQEDRYQETQYF.

The J gene is TRBJ1-1, the V gene TRBV18, with 8 bases that match TRBD1. The germline CDR1 and CDR2 sequences are KGHSH and LQKENI. CDR3 length equals 16 residues. V shed 4 bases, J shed 1 base, and the junction held 8 bases outside the gene matches. CDR3 amino acids: CASSQTLDRGNTEAFF. CDR3 sequence (DNA): TGTGCCAGCTCACAGACCCTTGACAGGGGGAACACTGAAGCTTTCTTT.

J is TRBJ2-1 and V is TRBV9; 10 bases map to TRBD2. V gave up 1 base and J gave up 9 bases; unmatched junction bases: 4. CDR3 size: 14 residues. The germline gives CDR1 SGDLS, CDR2 YYNGEE. CDR3 loop: CASSVPSGGAEQFF. CDR3 sequence (DNA): TGTGCCAGCAGCGTACCTAGCGGGGGAGCTGAGCAGTTCTTC.

This chain joins TRBV4-2 and TRBJ1-5; D is unclear. V lost 0 bases, J lost 3 bases, and 12 bases lay in between. The CDR3 consists of 16 residues. Germline-derived CDR1 and CDR2 are LGHNA and YNFKEQ. The CDR3 DNA follows: TGTGCCAGCAGCCAAGATGTGGGAGGGAACAATCAGCCCCAGCATTTT. It encodes CASSQDVGGNNQPQHF.

This chain connects TRBV10-3 to TRBJ1-5; tentatively, D is TRBD1 (5 bases). Trimming took 2 bases from V and 5 from J, leaving 7 bases between them. This CDR3 has 13 residues. CDR1 and CDR2 from the germline V gene are ENHRY and SYGVKD. The CDR3 loop is CAISEQGYQPQHF. CDR3 nucleotides: TGTGCCATCAGTGAGCAGGGCTATCAGCCCCAGCATTTT.